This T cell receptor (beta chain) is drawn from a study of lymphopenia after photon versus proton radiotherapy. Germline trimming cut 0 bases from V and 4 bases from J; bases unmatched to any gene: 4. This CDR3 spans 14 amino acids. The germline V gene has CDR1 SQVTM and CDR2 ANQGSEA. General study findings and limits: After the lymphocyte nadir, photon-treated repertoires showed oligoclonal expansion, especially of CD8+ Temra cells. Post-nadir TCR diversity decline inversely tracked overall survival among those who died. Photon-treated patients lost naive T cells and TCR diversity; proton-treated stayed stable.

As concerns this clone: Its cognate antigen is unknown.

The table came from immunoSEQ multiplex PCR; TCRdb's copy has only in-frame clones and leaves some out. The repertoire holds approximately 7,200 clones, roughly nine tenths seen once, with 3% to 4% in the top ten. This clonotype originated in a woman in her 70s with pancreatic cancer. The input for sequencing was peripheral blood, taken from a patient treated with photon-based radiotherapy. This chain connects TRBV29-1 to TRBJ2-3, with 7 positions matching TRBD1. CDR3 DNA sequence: TGCAGCGTTGAAGATCCACAGGGGCCAGATACGCAGTATTTT. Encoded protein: CSVEDPQGPDTQYF.